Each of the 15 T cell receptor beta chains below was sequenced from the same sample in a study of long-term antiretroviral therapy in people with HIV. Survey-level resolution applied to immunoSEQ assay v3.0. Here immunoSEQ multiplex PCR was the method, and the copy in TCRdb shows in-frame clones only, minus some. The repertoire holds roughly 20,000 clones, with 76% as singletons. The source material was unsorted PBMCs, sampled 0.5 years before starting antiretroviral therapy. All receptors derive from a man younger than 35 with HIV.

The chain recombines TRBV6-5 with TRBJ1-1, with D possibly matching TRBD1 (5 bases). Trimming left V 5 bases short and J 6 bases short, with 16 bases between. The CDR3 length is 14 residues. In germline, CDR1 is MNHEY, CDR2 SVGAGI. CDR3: CASSNTLDRPEAFF. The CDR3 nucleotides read TGTGCCAGCAGTAATACCCTTGACAGACCTGAAGCTTTCTTT.

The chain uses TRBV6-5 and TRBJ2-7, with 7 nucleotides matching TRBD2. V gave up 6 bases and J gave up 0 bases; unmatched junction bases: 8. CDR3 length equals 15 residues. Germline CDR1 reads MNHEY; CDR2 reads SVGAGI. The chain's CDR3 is CASSYQAGSSYEQYF. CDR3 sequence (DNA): TGTGCCAGCAGCTACCAAGCGGGAAGCTCCTACGAGCAGTACTTC.

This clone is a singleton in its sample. The CDR3 spells CASSFVTTSPFSTDTQYF. CDR3 sequence (DNA): TGTGCCAGCAGCTTTGTGACGACTAGCCCCTTTAGCACAGATACGCAGTATTTT. The V and J genes are TRBV11-2 and TRBJ2-3; 7 positions match TRBD2. The V gene end was trimmed by 3 bases and the J gene end by 0 bases; junction bases not matched to a gene: 12. This CDR3 is built from 18 residues. CDR1 is SGHAT, CDR2 FQNNGV, per germline.

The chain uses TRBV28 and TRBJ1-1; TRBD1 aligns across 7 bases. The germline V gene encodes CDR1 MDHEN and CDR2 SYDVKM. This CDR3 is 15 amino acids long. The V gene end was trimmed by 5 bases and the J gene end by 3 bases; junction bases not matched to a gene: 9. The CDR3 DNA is TGTGCCAGCAGTGGGGACAGCGAATCGTACACTGAAGCTTTCTTT. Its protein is CASSGDSESYTEAFF.

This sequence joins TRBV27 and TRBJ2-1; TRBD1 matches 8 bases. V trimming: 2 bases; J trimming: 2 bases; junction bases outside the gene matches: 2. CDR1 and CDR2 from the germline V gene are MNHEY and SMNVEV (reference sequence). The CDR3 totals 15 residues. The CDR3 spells CASSLAGGTYNEQFF. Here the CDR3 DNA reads TGTGCCAGCAGTTTAGCAGGGGGCACCTACAATGAGCAGTTCTTC.

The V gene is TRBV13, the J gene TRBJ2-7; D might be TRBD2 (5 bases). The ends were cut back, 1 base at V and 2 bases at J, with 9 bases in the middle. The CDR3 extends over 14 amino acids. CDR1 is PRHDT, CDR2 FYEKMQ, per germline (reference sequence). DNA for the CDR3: TGTGCCAGCAGCTTAGATGAGCGGACCTACGAGCAGTACTTC. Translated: CASSLDERTYEQYF.

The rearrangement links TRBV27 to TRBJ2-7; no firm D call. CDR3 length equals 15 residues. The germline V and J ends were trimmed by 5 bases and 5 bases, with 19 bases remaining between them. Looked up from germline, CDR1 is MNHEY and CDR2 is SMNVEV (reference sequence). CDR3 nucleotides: TGTGCCAGCAGTCCTCGTTCGACGGTCTACGACGAGCAGTACTTC. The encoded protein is CASSPRSTVYDEQYF.

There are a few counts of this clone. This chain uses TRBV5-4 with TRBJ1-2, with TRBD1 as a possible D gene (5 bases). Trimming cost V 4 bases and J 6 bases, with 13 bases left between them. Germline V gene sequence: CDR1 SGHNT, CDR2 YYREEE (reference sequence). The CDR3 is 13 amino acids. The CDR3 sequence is CASSPEAGNGYTF. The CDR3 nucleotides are TGTGCCAGCAGCCCGGAGGCAGGGAATGGCTACACCTTC.

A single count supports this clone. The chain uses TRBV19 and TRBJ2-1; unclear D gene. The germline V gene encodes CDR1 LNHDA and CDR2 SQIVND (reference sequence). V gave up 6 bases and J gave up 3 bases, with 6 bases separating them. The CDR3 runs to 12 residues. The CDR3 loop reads CASSKLYNEQFF. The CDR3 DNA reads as TGTGCCAGTAGCAAACTCTACAATGAGCAGTTCTTC.

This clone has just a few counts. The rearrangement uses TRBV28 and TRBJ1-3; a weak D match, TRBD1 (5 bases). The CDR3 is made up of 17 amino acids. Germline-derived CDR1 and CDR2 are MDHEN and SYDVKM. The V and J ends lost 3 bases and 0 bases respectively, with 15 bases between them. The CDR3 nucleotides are TGTGCCAGCAGTTTTATGGGGGTCTCACTCTCTGGAAACACCATATATTTT. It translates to CASSFMGVSLSGNTIYF.

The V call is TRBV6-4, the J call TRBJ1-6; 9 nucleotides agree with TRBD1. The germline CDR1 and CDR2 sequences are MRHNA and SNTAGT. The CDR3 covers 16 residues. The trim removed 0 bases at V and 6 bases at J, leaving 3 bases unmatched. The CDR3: CASSDSSGQGNSPLHF. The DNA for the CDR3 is TGTGCCAGCAGTGACTCCTCGGGACAGGGTAATTCACCCCTCCACTTT.

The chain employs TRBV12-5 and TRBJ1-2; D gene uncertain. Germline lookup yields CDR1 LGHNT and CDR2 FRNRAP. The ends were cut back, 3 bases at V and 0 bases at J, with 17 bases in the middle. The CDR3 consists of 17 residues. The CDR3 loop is CASGFVVRNTANYGYTF. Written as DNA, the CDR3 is TGTGCTAGTGGTTTTGTGGTCAGGAACACCGCTAACTATGGCTACACCTTC.

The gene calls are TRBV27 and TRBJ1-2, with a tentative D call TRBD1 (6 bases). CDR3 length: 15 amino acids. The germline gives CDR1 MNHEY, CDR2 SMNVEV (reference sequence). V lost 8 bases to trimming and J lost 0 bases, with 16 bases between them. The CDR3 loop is CASGTHREPNYGYTF. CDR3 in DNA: TGTGCCAGCGGGACTCACAGGGAGCCTAACTATGGCTACACCTTC.

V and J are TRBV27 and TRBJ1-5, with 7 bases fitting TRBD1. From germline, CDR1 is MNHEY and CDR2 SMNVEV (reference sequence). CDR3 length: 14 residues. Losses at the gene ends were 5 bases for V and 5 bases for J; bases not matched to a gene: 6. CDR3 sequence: CASSPRGAYQPQHF. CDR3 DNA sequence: TGTGCCAGCAGTCCCAGGGGGGCCTATCAGCCCCAGCATTTT.

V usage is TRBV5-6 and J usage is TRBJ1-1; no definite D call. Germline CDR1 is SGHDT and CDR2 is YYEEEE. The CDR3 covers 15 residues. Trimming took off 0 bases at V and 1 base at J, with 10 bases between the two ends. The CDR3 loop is CASSLEWARNTEAFF. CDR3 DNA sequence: TGTGCCAGCAGCTTGGAATGGGCCAGGAACACTGAAGCTTTCTTT.